The next 23 T cell receptor beta chains were all read from a single sample in a study of shared clonotypes between healthy human individuals. Terminally differentiated effector memory CD45RA+ cells were excluded from the naive CD8 cells, which were CD45RO-negative and positively selected for CCR7. Libraries were prepared by immunoSEQ multiplex PCR; TCRdb keeps only in-frame clonotypes and omits some of them. The sample lists roughly 2,000,000 clones, just over 90% occurring once. Material: naive CD8+ T cells from PBMCs. The source is a man between 18 and 29 years old in good health. Some clones in this sample may be carry-over from other donors' samples.

J is TRBJ1-5 and V is TRBV15, with D possibly TRBD1 on 5 matching bases. Germline CDR1 is LNHNV and CDR2 is YYDKDF (reference sequence). The CDR3 runs 16 residues. Trimming removed 1 base from V and 4 bases from J, with 14 bases in between. The CDR3: CATSRGWAGSNQPQHF. As DNA, the CDR3 is TGTGCCACCAGCAGAGGTTGGGCAGGGTCAAATCAGCCCCAGCATTTT. Together with reference TRBV15 and TRBJ1-5, the CDR3 gives the full variable domain: DAMVIQNPRYQVTQFGKPVTLSCSQTLNHNVMYWYQQKSSQAPKLLFHYYDKDFNNEADTPDNFQSRRPNTSFCFLDIRSPGLGDTAMYLCATSRGWAGSNQPQHFGDGTRLSIL.

The DNA of the CDR3 is TGTGCCAGCAGCGGCCAGGATTATACGCAGTATTTT. Its translation is CASSGQDYTQYF. This chain links TRBV9 with TRBJ2-3, with no clear D. Germline V gene data show CDR1 as SGDLS and CDR2 as YYNGEE. The CDR3 sequence is 12 residues long. V shed 3 bases and J shed 7 bases, with 9 bases lying between them. The variable domain in full, with the rest retrieved from reference TRBV9 and TRBJ2-3, is DSGVTQTPKHLITATGQRVTLRCSPRSGDLSVYWYQQSLDQGLQFLIQYYNGEERAKGNILERFSAQQFPDLHSELNLSSLELGDSALYFCASSGQDYTQYFGPGTRLTVL.

The rearrangement links TRBV11-2 to TRBJ2-3; D is tentatively TRBD1 or TRBD2 (6 bases each). The V and J ends lost 7 bases and 4 bases respectively, with 21 bases between them. Germline V gene sequence: CDR1 SGHAT, CDR2 FQNNGV. CDR3 length: 16 residues. The CDR3 sequence is CASIQRGGHRADTQYF. CDR3 DNA: TGTGCCAGCATCCAAAGAGGGGGGCATCGGGCAGATACGCAGTATTTT.

A few counts support this clone. The chain links TRBV28 to TRBJ1-1, with TRBD1 as a possible D gene (6 bases). V gave up 5 bases and J gave up 8 bases, with 15 bases separating them. Looked up from germline, CDR1 is MDHEN and CDR2 is SYDVKM. This CDR3 spans 13 amino acids. The CDR3 reads CASSPFSGTEAFF. The CDR3 bases are TGTGCCAGCAGTCCATTTTCGGGGACAGAAGCTTTCTTT.

The chain couples TRBV7-9 to TRBJ2-2; no clear D. V was trimmed by 5 bases and J by 5 bases, leaving 9 bases between them. CDR1 is SEHNR, CDR2 FQNEAQ, per germline (reference sequence). This CDR3 region has 13 residues. The CDR3 DNA reads TGTGCCAGCAGCATAAAGACTACCGGGGAGCTGTTTTTT. It specifies CASSIKTTGELFF.

The chain employs TRBV14 and TRBJ2-7, with D tentatively TRBD2 (6 bases). The CDR3 is 16 amino acids. V dropped 3 bases and J dropped 5 bases, with 20 bases sitting between them. The germline V gene has CDR1 SGHDN and CDR2 FVKESK. The CDR3 DNA follows: TGTGCCAGCAGCCAGGGCCCGGGACTGCCCCCTAACGAGCAGTACTTC. It encodes CASSQGPGLPPNEQYF.

V gene TRBV5-6 combines with J gene TRBJ2-1; the D gene is possibly TRBD2 (5 bases). V gave up 4 bases and J gave up 3 bases, with 11 bases separating them. The germline CDR1 and CDR2 sequences are SGHDT and YYEEEE. CDR3 length: 14 residues. The CDR3 sequence is CASSPRANYNEQFF. The CDR3 nucleotides are TGTGCCAGCAGCCCGCGGGCCAACTACAATGAGCAGTTCTTC.

Points on this clone: Other DNA sequences in the sample encode the same CDR3. V usage is TRBV4-1 and J usage is TRBJ1-2; no clear D gene. The V gene lost 0 bases and the J gene lost 3 bases, with 8 bases spanning the gap. This CDR3 spans 14 amino acids. Germline CDR1 and CDR2: MGHRA and YSYEKL. CDR3 in DNA: TGCGCCAGCAGCCAAGATCCAGGAGACTATGGCTACACCTTC. This translates into CASSQDPGDYGYTF.

This clone was detected only once. V gene TRBV27 combines with J gene TRBJ2-7; weak D call: TRBD1 (6 bases). V was cut by 8 bases and J by 12 bases, with 23 bases left in between. This CDR3 has 13 amino acids. CDR1 and CDR2 from the germline V gene are MNHEY and SMNVEV (reference sequence). The CDR3 region is CASGGGPSQGAYF. The CDR3 coding sequence is TGTGCCAGCGGTGGCGGGCCTTCACAGGGCGCGTACTTC.

This chain joins TRBV5-1 and TRBJ2-7; TRBD1 or TRBD2 may be the D gene (5 bases each). Germline CDR1 reads SGHRS; CDR2 reads YFSETQ. The germline V and J ends were trimmed by 3 bases and 2 bases, with 12 bases remaining between them. CDR3 length: 14 amino acids. Here the CDR3 reads CASSYRDGAYEQYF. As DNA, the CDR3 is TGCGCCAGCAGCTACCGGGACGGAGCCTACGAGCAGTACTTC.

The rearrangement links TRBV4-3 to TRBJ1-2, with no clear D. Germline V gene data show CDR1 as LGHNA and CDR2 as YSLEER. The CDR3 runs to 15 residues. Trimming removed 1 base from V and 4 bases from J, with 13 bases in between. The CDR3 is CASSQVAGMIYGYTF. CDR3 DNA sequence: TGCGCCAGCAGCCAAGTGGCAGGAATGATCTATGGCTACACCTTC.

V usage is TRBV5-1 and J usage is TRBJ2-7; TRBD1 matches at 7 bases. The CDR3 runs 15 residues. V shed 1 base, J shed 4 bases, and the junction held 8 bases outside the gene matches. The germline CDR1 and CDR2 sequences are SGHRS and YFSETQ. This CDR3 reads CASSLTNSGGYEQYF. The CDR3 DNA follows: TGCGCCAGCAGCTTGACGAACTCAGGGGGATACGAGCAGTACTTC. The complete variable domain, with remaining parts taken from reference TRBV5-1 and TRBJ2-7, reads KAGVTQTPRYLIKTRGQQVTLSCSPISGHRSVSWYQQTPGQGLQFLFEYFSETQRNKGNFPGRFSGRQFSNSRSEMNVSTLELGDSALYLCASSLTNSGGYEQYFGPGTRLTVT.

V and J are TRBV6-1 and TRBJ2-7; 7 bases agree with TRBD1. The germline V gene encodes CDR1 MNHNS and CDR2 SASEGT. V was pared by 6 bases and J by 3 bases, with 5 bases of the junction left unmatched. The CDR3 length is 13 residues. CDR3 sequence (DNA): TGTGCCAGCAGGGAACAGGGGAACTACGAGCAGTACTTC. Its protein product is CASREQGNYEQYF.

V and J are TRBV29-1 and TRBJ2-1, with D possibly being TRBD2 (6 bases). The CDR3 extends over 16 amino acids. V lost 6 bases and J 4 bases, leaving 22 bases between the germline ends. Germline CDR1 is SQVTM and CDR2 is ANQGSEA. In nucleotides, the CDR3 is TGCAGCGTCCTAATCCCGGACTACAGACATTACAATGAGCAGTTCTTC. Protein product: CSVLIPDYRHYNEQFF.

CDR3 sequence reads: CASTHSSGVAEAFF. CDR3 DNA: TGTGCCAGCACCCATAGTAGTGGGGTAGCTGAAGCTTTCTTT. The V gene is TRBV13, the J gene TRBJ1-1, with unresolved D. The CDR3 runs 14 residues. The V gene lost 7 bases and the J gene lost 6 bases, with 18 bases spanning the gap. The V gene's germline CDR1 is PRHDT and CDR2 FYEKMQ (reference sequence).

The V gene is TRBV27, the J gene TRBJ1-5, with D possibly TRBD1 on 5 matching bases. CDR1 is MNHEY and CDR2 is SMNVEV in the germline V gene (reference sequence). The CDR3 spans 16 residues. The V end was cut by 2 bases, the J end by 1 base, with 12 bases between. CDR3 residues: CASSLSWGLSNQPQHF. DNA of the CDR3: TGTGCCAGCAGTTTAAGTTGGGGCCTGAGCAATCAGCCCCAGCATTTT.

V gene TRBV4-1 combines with J gene TRBJ2-4, with D maybe TRBD1 (6 bases). Germline CDR1 and CDR2: MGHRA and YSYEKL. There are 17 residues in the CDR3. V lost 3 bases and J lost 2, with 17 bases in between. CDR3 sequence: CASSQSGASGTKNIQYF. As DNA, the CDR3 is TGCGCCAGCAGCCAGTCAGGGGCTTCCGGAACCAAAAACATTCAGTACTTC.

The chain is built from TRBV14 and TRBJ2-1; the D gene is possibly TRBD1 (6 bases). The CDR3 is made up of 15 amino acids. The V end was cut by 2 bases, the J end by 7 bases, with 15 bases between. Germline-derived CDR1 and CDR2 are SGHDN and FVKESK. The CDR3 region has the DNA TGTGCCAGCAGCCAAATGAGACAGGTCCCGAATGAGCAGTTCTTC. It translates to CASSQMRQVPNEQFF.

The V call is TRBV7-9, the J call TRBJ2-3; TRBD2 agrees at 12 bases. Germline trimming cut 4 bases from V and 2 bases from J; bases unmatched to any gene: 1. This CDR3 spans 15 amino acids. The germline CDR1 and CDR2 sequences are SEHNR and FQNEAQ (reference sequence). The CDR3 DNA follows: TGTGCCAGCAGCTCTAGCGGGGGGGCCACAGATACGCAGTATTTT. Amino acids: CASSSSGGATDTQYF.

V is TRBV29-1 and J is TRBJ2-3; TRBD2 aligns across 7 bases. The germline CDR1 and CDR2 sequences are SQVTM and ANQGSEA. This CDR3 contains 20 residues. The J segment lost 0 bases and the V segment lost 0 bases, leaving 18 bases of the junction unmatched. As DNA, the CDR3 is TGCAGCGTTGAAGATCTCCCCACGTGGGGTAGCGGGCAAAGCACAGATACGCAGTATTTT. Amino acid sequence: CSVEDLPTWGSGQSTDTQYF.

This clone was detected once. V usage is TRBV27 and J usage is TRBJ2-3; 8 positions match TRBD1. After removal of 4 bases from V and 0 bases from J, the junction contained 6 bases not matched to a gene. The CDR3 runs to 16 residues. In germline, CDR1 is MNHEY, CDR2 SMNVEV (reference sequence). As DNA, the CDR3 is TGTGCCAGCAGTTCAGGACAGGGAGCTAGCACAGATACGCAGTATTTT. This gives the protein CASSSGQGASTDTQYF.

V is TRBV7-8 and J is TRBJ2-7; no reliable D call. This CDR3 has 13 residues. Trimming removed 1 base from V and 2 bases from J, with 6 bases in between. Germline-derived CDR1 and CDR2 are SGHVS and FQNEAQ. DNA of the CDR3: TGTGCCAGCAGCTTAGAATCAACCTACGAGCAGTACTTC. Translation: CASSLESTYEQYF. The full variable domain, its missing parts supplied by reference TRBV7-8 and TRBJ2-7, is GAGVSQSPRYKVAKRGQDVALRCDPISGHVSLFWYQQALGQGPEFLTYFQNEAQLDKSGLPSDRFFAERPEGSVSTLKIQRTQQEDSAVYLCASSLESTYEQYFGPGTRLTVT.

The chain joins TRBV9 to TRBJ2-1; 11 nucleotides line up with TRBD2. With 4 bases clipped from V and 0 bases from J, the junction kept 12 bases outside the gene matches. This CDR3 spans 19 amino acids. Germline V gene lookup returns CDR1 SGDLS and CDR2 YYNGEE. The CDR3 loop is CASSYPGLAETSSYNEQFF. CDR3 nucleotide sequence: TGTGCCAGCAGCTATCCGGGACTAGCGGAGACGAGCTCCTACAATGAGCAGTTCTTC. Filled out from reference TRBV9 and TRBJ2-1, the complete variable domain reads DSGVTQTPKHLITATGQRVTLRCSPRSGDLSVYWYQQSLDQGLQFLIQYYNGEERAKGNILERFSAQQFPDLHSELNLSSLELGDSALYFCASSYPGLAETSSYNEQFFGPGTRLTVL.